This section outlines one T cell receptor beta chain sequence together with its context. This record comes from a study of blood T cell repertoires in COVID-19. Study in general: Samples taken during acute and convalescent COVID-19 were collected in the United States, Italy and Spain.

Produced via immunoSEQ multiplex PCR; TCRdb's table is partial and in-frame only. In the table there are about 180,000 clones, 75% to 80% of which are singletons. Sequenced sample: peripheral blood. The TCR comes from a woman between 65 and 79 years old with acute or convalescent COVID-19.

CDR3 sequence: CASSFGLAGVDVDTQYF. In DNA form, the CDR3 reads TGCGCCAGCAGCTTTGGGCTAGCGGGAGTTGATGTAGATACGCAGTATTTT. The chain combines TRBV5-1 with TRBJ2-3, with TRBD2 matching 10 bases. The CDR3 is made up of 17 amino acids. Germline-derived CDR1 and CDR2 are SGHRS and YFSETQ. Trimming removed 2 bases from V and 5 bases from J; junction bases left unmatched: 11.